Listed here are 8 T cell receptor beta chains from one sample, sequenced in a study of T cell repertoires in cytomegalovirus infection. TCRdb reprocessed the reads via MiXCR and lists one record per CDR3 protein. The repertoire includes 480,000 or so distinct CDR3 sequences, approximately 10% of them detected once, and about 10% sits in the top ten. Input material: PBMCs. Receptors originate from a human donor in good health (CMV status not recorded). Some clones in this sample may be carry-over from other donors' samples.

Many counts were recorded for this clonotype. This chain connects TRBV7-8 to TRBJ2-7; D is possibly TRBD1 (5 bases). V shed 5 bases and J shed 6 bases, with 11 bases lying between them. Germline CDR1 and CDR2: SGHVS and FQNEAQ. This CDR3 has 12 residues. The CDR3 region is CASSTTQGEQYF. The CDR3, as DNA: TGTGCCAGCAGCACAACCCAGGGCGAGCAGTACTTC.

This clonotype has just a few counts. This chain connects TRBV10-2 to TRBJ1-1; D unresolved. Trimming removed 7 bases at V and 0 bases at J, with 12 bases between. This CDR3 has 14 residues. CDR1 and CDR2 (germline): WSHSY, SAAADI. Here the CDR3 reads CASKGTAMNTEAFF. CDR3 in DNA: TGCGCCAGCAAAGGAACAGCGATGAACACTGAAGCTTTCTTT.

In this sample, this clonotype turned up a few times. The rearrangement joins TRBV20-1 to TRBJ2-2, with 8 bases identical to TRBD1. The CDR3 sequence is 13 residues long. V shed 6 bases, J shed 7 bases, and the junction held 7 bases outside the gene matches. Germline assignment: CDR1 DFQATT and CDR2 SNEGSKA (reference sequence). The CDR3 region is CSAPGGAVGELFF. CDR3 coding DNA: TGCAGTGCCCCAGGGGGCGCGGTCGGGGAGCTGTTTTTT.

This clonotype was seen repeatedly, ten times or more. The chain has TRBV12-3 or TRBV12-4 and TRBJ2-5; D is unresolved. Trimming left V 5 bases short and J 2 bases short, with 9 bases between. The CDR3 runs to 13 residues. CDR3 loop: CASSHVAQETQYF. For the CDR3, the DNA is TGTGCCAGCAGTCACGTAGCTCAAGAGACCCAGTACTTC.

The chain recombines TRBV3-1 with TRBJ1-2; 11 nucleotides match TRBD1. V shed 6 bases, J shed 5 bases, and the junction held 8 bases outside the gene matches. The CDR3 runs 15 residues. The germline gives CDR1 LGHDT, CDR2 YNNKEL (reference sequence). The CDR3 reads CASRSTGTGGYGYTF. The CDR3 nucleotides read TGTGCCAGCAGGAGCACCGGGACAGGGGGGTATGGCTACACCTTC. Full variable domain (missing parts from reference TRBV3-1 and TRBJ1-2): DTAVSQTPKYLVTQMGNDKSIKCEQNLGHDTMYWYKQDSKKFLKIMFSYNNKELIINETVPNRFSPKSPDKAHLNLHINSLELGDSAVYFCASRSTGTGGYGYTFGSGTRLTVV.

The chain has TRBV5-1 and TRBJ2-5; TRBD1 agrees at 8 bases. The CDR3 loop spans 15 amino acids. The germline gives CDR1 SGHRS, CDR2 YFSETQ. V lost 0 bases and J lost 4; bases outside the gene matches: 5. The CDR3 sequence is CASSLAGGRGETQYF. The CDR3, as DNA: TGCGCCAGCAGCTTGGCAGGGGGCAGGGGAGAGACCCAGTACTTC.

This clonotype was picked up a small number of times. The V call is TRBV14, the J call TRBJ2-2; D is unclear. The V gene lost 0 bases and the J gene lost 2 bases, with 10 bases spanning the gap. The CDR3 length is 16 residues. CDR1 and CDR2 from the germline V gene are SGHDN and FVKESK. The CDR3 region is CASSQEYRVNTGELFF. DNA of the CDR3: TGTGCCAGCAGCCAAGAGTACCGGGTAAACACCGGGGAGCTGTTTTTT.

This clonotype appeared many times. The J gene is TRBJ2-2, the V gene TRBV7-9; D is uncertain. The CDR3 runs 14 residues. Germline V gene lookup returns CDR1 SEHNR and CDR2 FQNEAQ (reference sequence). V lost 1 base and J 3 bases, leaving 6 bases between the germline ends. CDR3 residues: CASSLVADTGELFF. The CDR3 DNA is TGTGCCAGCAGCTTAGTCGCAGACACCGGGGAGCTGTTTTTT.